This is a list of T cell receptor beta chains from one sample in a study of blood T cell repertoires in COVID-19. TCRdb keeps only in-frame clones here, not all; method: immunoSEQ multiplex PCR. The sample includes 350,000 or so clones, almost 90% seen only once; the top ten take over 0.9%. Sequenced input: PBMCs or T cells enriched from blood (not recorded which). Every receptor here comes from a woman in her thirties who had been exposed to COVID-19. Both conserved end residues are part of each CDR3. D genes are given only for firm matches. Expanded clones are given a class, and other clones once, few, many or no size at all.

j_call v_call clone_size d_call cdr3_aa cdr3_nt
TRBJ2-7 TRBV2 NA TRBD2 CASDSSGRAYEQYF TGTGCCAGCGATTCTAGCGGGAGGGCCTACGAGCAGTACTTC
TRBJ1-3 TRBV3-1/TRBV3-2 NA NA CASSWTGDTIYF TGTGCCAGCAGCTGGACCGGGGACACCATATATTTT
TRBJ2-1 TRBV5-1 once NA CASSSRGANEQFF TGCGCCAGCAGCTCCAGGGGTGCGAATGAGCAGTTCTTC
TRBJ2-7 TRBV7-9 NA NA CASSLGTYYEQYF TGTGCCAGCAGCTTAGGCACATACTACGAGCAGTACTTC
TRBJ2-7 TRBV30 NA NA CAWINGPYEQYF TGTGCCTGGATAAACGGTCCTTACGAGCAGTACTTC
TRBJ2-7 TRBV7-3 few NA CASSLGRLGEQYF TGTGCCAGCAGCTTGGGCAGACTAGGAGAGCAGTACTTC
TRBJ2-1 TRBV5-8 NA TRBD2 CASSLAAGLAGLEQFF TGTGCCAGCAGCTTGGCGGCGGGACTAGCGGGACTTGAGCAGTTCTTC
TRBJ2-5 TRBV27 NA TRBD2 CASSWSGRVYQETQYF TGTGCCAGCAGTTGGTCAGGGAGGGTGTATCAAGAGACCCAGTACTTC
TRBJ1-2 TRBV4-1 NA NA CASSQEVAKNYGYTF TGCGCCAGCAGCCAAGAAGTAGCTAAGAACTATGGCTACACCTTC
TRBJ2-7 TRBV6-5 NA NA CASSFTESSYEQYF TGTGCCAGCAGTTTTACGGAGAGCTCCTACGAGCAGTACTTC
TRBJ2-7 TRBV27 NA NA CASSSPKGPRTYEQYF TGTGCCAGCAGTTCTCCCAAGGGGCCCCGTACCTACGAGCAGTACTTC
TRBJ2-5 TRBV5-1 NA NA CASSPRGAETQYF TGCGCCAGCAGCCCCCGAGGAGCAGAGACCCAGTACTTC
TRBJ2-6 TRBV12-5 NA TRBD1 CASGQQGQGVAGANVLTF TGTGCTAGTGGCCAACAAGGACAGGGCGTGGCTGGGGCCAACGTCCTGACTTTC
TRBJ2-1 TRBV24-1 NA NA CATSALDRVGSGTPSYNEQFF TGTGCCACCAGTGCCCTAGACAGGGTGGGTAGCGGGACACCCTCCTACAATGAGCAGTTCTTC
TRBJ1-5 TRBV3-1/TRBV3-2 few NA CASSQGPGGPQPQHF TGTGCCAGCAGCCAGGGGCCGGGGGGCCCACAGCCCCAGCATTTT
TRBJ2-3 TRBV19 NA TRBD1 CATGDRFTDTQYF TGTGCCACTGGGGACAGATTCACAGATACGCAGTATTTT
TRBJ2-1 TRBV27 NA TRBD2 CASSPGLAGSGEQFF TGTGCCAGCAGTCCCGGACTAGCGGGATCGGGTGAGCAGTTCTTC
TRBJ2-1 TRBV7-6 NA NA CASSQRYRENNEQFF TGTGCCAGCAGTCAACGGTACCGGGAGAACAATGAGCAGTTCTTC
TRBJ2-3 TRBV18 NA TRBD2 CASWISLAGGRTDTQYF TGTGCCAGCTGGATCTCTTTAGCGGGAGGACGCACAGATACGCAGTATTTT
TRBJ2-7 TRBV9 NA TRBD1 CASSAPTGLEQYF TGTGCCAGCAGCGCGCCGACAGGGCTCGAGCAGTACTTC
TRBJ2-1 TRBV25-1 NA NA CASSEAGWAYNEQFF TGTGCCAGCAGTGAGGCGGGATGGGCCTACAATGAGCAGTTCTTC
TRBJ2-1 TRBV29-1 NA TRBD1 CSVDQGAFGNEQFF TGCAGCGTTGATCAGGGGGCATTCGGCAATGAGCAGTTCTTC
TRBJ2-7 TRBV11-3 NA NA CASSLTDEQYF TGTGCCAGCAGCTTAACTGACGAGCAGTACTTC
TRBJ1-4 TRBV13 NA TRBD1 CASSTRQGENEKLFF TGTGCCAGCAGCACCAGACAGGGGGAGAATGAAAAACTGTTTTTT
TRBJ2-7 TRBV30 NA TRBD1 CASQGWSSYEQYF TGTGCCTCACAGGGGTGGAGCTCCTACGAGCAGTACTTC
TRBJ1-5 TRBV6-5 NA NA CATSPGLYNQPQHF TGTGCCACCTCCCCGGGACTCTACAATCAGCCCCAGCATTTT
TRBJ2-7 TRBV5-1 NA TRBD1 CASATRDRASEQYF TGCGCCAGCGCTACCCGGGACAGGGCCTCCGAGCAGTACTTC
TRBJ1-1 TRBV5-1 NA TRBD1 CASSWDRGSDTEAFF TGCGCCAGCAGCTGGGACAGGGGATCAGACACTGAAGCTTTCTTT
TRBJ2-7 TRBV28 NA TRBD1 CASRPRGQGAAYEQYF TGTGCCAGTCGTCCGAGGGGACAGGGGGCGGCCTACGAGCAGTACTTC
TRBJ2-3 TRBV28 NA TRBD2 CASSRPRSGRAGTDTQYF TGTGCCAGCAGCCGCCCCCGGAGCGGGAGGGCTGGCACAGATACGCAGTATTTT
TRBJ2-3 TRBV24-1 NA NA CATSDSTLADTQYF TGTGCCACCAGTGATTCCACGCTAGCAGATACGCAGTATTTT
TRBJ2-7 TRBV27 NA TRBD2 CASSPTSGRVYEQYF TGTGCCAGCAGTCCAACTAGCGGGAGGGTGTACGAGCAGTACTTC